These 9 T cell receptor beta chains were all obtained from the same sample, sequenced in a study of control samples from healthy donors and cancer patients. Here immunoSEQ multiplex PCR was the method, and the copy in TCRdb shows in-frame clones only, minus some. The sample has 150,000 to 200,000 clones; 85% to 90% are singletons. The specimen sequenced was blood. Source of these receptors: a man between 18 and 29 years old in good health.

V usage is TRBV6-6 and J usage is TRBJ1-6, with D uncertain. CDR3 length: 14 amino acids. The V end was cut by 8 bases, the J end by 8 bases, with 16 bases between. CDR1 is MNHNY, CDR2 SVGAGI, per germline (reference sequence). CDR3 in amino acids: CASGQRRIDSPLHF. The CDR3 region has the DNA TGTGCCAGCGGTCAGCGGAGGATTGATTCACCCCTCCACTTT.

CDR3 region: CASSRGQGSYNSPLHF. The CDR3 DNA is TGTGCCAGCAGCCGCGGACAGGGCTCCTATAATTCACCCCTCCACTTT. The chain is built from TRBV6-6 and TRBJ1-6; 8 nucleotides align to TRBD1. The germline V gene encodes CDR1 MNHNY and CDR2 SVGAGI (reference sequence). This CDR3 is 16 amino acids long. Trimming cost V 6 bases and J 0 bases; bases outside gene matches: 4.

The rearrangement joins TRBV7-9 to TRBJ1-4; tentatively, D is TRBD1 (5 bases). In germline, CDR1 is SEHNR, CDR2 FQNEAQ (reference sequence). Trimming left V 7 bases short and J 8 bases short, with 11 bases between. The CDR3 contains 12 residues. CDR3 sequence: CASTWGTEKLFF. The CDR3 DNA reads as TGTGCCAGCACCTGGGGGACGGAAAAACTGTTTTTT.

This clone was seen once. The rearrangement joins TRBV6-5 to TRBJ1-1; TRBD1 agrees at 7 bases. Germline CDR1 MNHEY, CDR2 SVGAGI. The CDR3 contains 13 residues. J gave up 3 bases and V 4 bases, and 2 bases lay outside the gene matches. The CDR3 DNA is TGTGCCAGCAGTTCAGGGGGGGACACTGAAGCTTTCTTT. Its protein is CASSSGGDTEAFF.

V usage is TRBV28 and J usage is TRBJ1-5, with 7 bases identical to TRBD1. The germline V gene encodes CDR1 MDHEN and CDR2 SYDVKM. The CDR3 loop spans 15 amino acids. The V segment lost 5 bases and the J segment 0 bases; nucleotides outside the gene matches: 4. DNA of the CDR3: TGTGCCAGCAGTCCGGGGACAGATAGCAATCAGCCCCAGCATTTT. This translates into CASSPGTDSNQPQHF.

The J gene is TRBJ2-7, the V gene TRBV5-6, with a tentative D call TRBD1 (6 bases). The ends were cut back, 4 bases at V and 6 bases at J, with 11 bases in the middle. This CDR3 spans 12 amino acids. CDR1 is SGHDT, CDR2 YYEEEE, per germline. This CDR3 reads CASSETGLEQYF. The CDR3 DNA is TGTGCCAGCAGCGAAACAGGGCTCGAGCAGTACTTC.

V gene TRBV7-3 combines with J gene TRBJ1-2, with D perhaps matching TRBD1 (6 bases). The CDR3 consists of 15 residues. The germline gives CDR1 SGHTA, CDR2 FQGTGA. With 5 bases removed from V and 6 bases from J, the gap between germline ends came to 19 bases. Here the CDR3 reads CASSPGGGGSDGYTF. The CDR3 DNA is TGTGCCAGCAGCCCGGGGGGCGGGGGCTCAGATGGCTACACCTTC. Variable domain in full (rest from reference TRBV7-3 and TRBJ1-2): GAGVSQTPSNKVTEKGKYVELRCDPISGHTALYWYRQSLGQGPEFLIYFQGTGAADDSGLPNDRFFAVRPEGSVSTLKIQRTERGDSAVYLCASSPGGGGSDGYTFGSGTRLTVV.

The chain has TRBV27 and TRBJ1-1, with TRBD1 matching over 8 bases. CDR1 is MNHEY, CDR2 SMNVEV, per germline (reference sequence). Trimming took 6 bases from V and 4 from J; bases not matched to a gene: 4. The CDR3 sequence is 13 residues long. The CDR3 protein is CASSDRGGTEAFF. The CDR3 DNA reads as TGTGCCAGCAGCGACAGGGGCGGCACTGAAGCTTTCTTT.

The CDR3 loop is CASSLDEGVTELFF. The DNA of the CDR3 is TGTGCCAGCAGCTTAGATGAGGGAGTGACGGAACTGTTTTTT. The chain links TRBV11-2 to TRBJ1-4; D remains unclear. Germline V gene lookup returns CDR1 SGHAT and CDR2 FQNNGV. This CDR3 has 14 residues. The V gene lost 0 bases and the J gene lost 12 bases, with 14 bases spanning the gap. The whole variable domain, remainder taken from reference TRBV11-2 and TRBJ1-4, is EAGVAQSPRYKIIEKRQSVAFWCNPISGHATLYWYQQILGQGPKLLIQFQNNGVVDDSQLPKDRFSAERLKGVDSTLKIQPAKLEDSAVYLCASSLDEGVTELFFGSGTQLSVL.